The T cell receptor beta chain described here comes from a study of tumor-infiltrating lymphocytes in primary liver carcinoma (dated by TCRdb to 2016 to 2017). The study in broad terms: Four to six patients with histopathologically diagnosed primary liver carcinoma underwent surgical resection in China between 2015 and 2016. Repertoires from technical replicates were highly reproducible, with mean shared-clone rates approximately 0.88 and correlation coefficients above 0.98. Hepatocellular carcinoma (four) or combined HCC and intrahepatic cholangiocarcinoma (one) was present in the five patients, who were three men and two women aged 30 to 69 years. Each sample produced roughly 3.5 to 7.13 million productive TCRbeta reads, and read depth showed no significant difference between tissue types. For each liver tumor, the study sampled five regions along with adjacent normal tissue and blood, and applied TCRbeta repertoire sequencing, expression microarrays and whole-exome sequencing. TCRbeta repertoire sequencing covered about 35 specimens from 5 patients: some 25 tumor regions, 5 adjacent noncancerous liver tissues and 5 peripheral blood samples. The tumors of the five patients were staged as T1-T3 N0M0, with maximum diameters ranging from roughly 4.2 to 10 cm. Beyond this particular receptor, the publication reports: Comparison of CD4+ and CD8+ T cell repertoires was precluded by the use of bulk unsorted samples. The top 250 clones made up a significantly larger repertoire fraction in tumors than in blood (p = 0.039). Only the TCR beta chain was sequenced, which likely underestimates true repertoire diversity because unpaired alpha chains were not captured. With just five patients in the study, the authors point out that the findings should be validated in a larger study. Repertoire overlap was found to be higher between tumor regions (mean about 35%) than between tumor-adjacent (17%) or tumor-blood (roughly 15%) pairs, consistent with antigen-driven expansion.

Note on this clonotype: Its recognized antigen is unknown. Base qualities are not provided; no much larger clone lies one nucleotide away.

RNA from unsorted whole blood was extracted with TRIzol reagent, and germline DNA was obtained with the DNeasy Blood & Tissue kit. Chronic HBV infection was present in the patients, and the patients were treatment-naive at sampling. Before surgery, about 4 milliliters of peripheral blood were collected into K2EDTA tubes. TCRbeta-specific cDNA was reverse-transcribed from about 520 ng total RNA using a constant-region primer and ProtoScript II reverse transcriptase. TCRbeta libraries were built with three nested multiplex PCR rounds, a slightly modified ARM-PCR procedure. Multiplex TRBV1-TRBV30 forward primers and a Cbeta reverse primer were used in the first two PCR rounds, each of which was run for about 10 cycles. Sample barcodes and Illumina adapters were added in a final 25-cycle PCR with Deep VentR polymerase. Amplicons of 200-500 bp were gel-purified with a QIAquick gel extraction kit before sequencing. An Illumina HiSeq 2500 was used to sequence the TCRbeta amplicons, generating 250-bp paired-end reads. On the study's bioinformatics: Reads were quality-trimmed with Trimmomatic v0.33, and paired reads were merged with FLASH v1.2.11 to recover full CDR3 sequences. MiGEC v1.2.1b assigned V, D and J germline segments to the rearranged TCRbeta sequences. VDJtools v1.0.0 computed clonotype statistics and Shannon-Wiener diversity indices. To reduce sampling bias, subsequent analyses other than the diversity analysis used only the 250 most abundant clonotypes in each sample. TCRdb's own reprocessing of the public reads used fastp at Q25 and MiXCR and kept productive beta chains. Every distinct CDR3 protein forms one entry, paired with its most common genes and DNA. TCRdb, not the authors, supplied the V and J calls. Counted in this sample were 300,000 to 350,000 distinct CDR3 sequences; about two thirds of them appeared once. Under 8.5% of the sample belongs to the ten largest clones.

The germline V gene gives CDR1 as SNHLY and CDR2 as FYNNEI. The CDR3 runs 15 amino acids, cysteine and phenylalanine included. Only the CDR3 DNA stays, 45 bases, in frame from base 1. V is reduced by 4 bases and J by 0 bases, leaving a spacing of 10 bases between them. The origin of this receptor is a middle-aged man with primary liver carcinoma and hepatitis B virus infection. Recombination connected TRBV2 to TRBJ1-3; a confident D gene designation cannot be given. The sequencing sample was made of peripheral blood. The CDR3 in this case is CASSAEELSGNTIYF. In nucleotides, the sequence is TGTGCCAGCAGTGCGGAGGAACTCTCTGGAAACACCATATATTTT. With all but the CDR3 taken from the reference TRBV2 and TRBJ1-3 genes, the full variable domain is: EPEVTQTPSHQVTQMGQEVILRCVPISNHLYFYWYRQILGQKVEFLVSFYNNEISEKSEIFDDQFSVERPDGSNFTLKIRSTKLEDSAMYFCASSAEELSGNTIYFGEGSWLTVV.